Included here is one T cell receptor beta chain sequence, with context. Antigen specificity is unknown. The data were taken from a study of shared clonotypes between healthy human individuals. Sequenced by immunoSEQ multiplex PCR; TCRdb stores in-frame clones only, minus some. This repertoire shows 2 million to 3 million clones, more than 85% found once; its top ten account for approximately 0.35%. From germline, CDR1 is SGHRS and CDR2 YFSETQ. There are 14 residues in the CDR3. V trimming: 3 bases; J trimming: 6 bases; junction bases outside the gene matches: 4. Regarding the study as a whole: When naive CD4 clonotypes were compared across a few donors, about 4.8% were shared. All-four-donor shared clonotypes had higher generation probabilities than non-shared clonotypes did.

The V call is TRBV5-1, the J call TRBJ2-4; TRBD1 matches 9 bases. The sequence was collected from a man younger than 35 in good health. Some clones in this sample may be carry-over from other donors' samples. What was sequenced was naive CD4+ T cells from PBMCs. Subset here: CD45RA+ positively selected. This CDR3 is CASSSRTGANIQYF. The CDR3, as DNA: TGCGCCAGCAGCTCACGGACAGGGGCAAACATTCAGTACTTC. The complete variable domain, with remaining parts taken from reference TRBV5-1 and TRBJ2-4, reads KAGVTQTPRYLIKTRGQQVTLSCSPISGHRSVSWYQQTPGQGLQFLFEYFSETQRNKGNFPGRFSGRQFSNSRSEMNVSTLELGDSALYLCASSSRTGANIQYFGAGTRLSVL.